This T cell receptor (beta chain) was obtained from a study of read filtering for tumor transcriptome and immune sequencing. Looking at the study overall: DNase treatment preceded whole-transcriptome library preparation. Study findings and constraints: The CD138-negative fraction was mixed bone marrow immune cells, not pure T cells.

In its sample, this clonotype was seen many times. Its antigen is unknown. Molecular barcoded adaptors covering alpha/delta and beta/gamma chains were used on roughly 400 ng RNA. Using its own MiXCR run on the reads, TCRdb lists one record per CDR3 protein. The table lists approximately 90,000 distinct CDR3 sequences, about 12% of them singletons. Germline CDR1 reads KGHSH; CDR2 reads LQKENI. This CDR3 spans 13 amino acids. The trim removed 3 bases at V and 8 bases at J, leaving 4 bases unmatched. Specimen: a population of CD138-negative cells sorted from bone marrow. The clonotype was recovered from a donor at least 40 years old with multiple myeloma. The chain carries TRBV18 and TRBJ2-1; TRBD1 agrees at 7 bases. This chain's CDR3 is CASSPRQGDEQFF. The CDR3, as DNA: TGTGCCAGCTCACCTCGTCAGGGGGATGAGCAGTTCTTC.